What follows are 2 T cell receptor beta chains derived from one specimen sequenced in a study of control samples from healthy donors and cancer patients. Data came from immunoSEQ multiplex PCR; TCRdb stores just in-frame clones and leaves some out. The sample records approximately 150,000 clones, under 95% being singletons. Sequenced material: blood. These TCRs come from a man aged 18 to 30 in good health.

The chain combines TRBV24-1 with TRBJ2-1, with TRBD2 matching 13 bases. With 1 base clipped from V and 8 bases from J, the junction kept 4 bases outside the gene matches. This CDR3 comprises 16 residues. CDR1 is KGHDR, CDR2 SFDVKD, per germline. The DNA of the CDR3 is TGTGCCACCAGTGATTTAACTAGCGGGAGGGGCGATGAGCAGTTCTTC. Translated: CATSDLTSGRGDEQFF.

V gene TRBV27 combines with J gene TRBJ2-7; D is ambiguous. V lost 7 bases to trimming and J lost 4 bases, with 11 bases between them. The germline gives CDR1 MNHEY, CDR2 SMNVEV (reference sequence). This CDR3 is 12 amino acids long. CDR3 DNA sequence: TGTGCCAGCACGGATACCGGGTACGAGCAGTACTTC. It codes for CASTDTGYEQYF.